The rows below give T cell receptor beta chains drawn from one sample of a study of identical twins. TCRdb re-derived calls from the 5' RACE reads in MiXCR, one entry per CDR3 protein. Of around 690,000 distinct CDR3 sequences in the sample, 20% to 25% were seen once. This sample was also put to use in a study of T cells expressing NK-cell markers.

Sequenced: PBMCs. The receptor source for this set is a woman in her late teens or twenties in good health. CDR3s include the opening cysteine and the closing phenylalanine or tryptophan. The order of the fields is clone size, D gene, V gene, J gene, CDR3 protein, CDR3 DNA. The D gene is left open where the match is weak. Where a row states a size, it is once, few, many or the class of an expanded clone; other rows omit it.

-	-	TRBV7-9	TRBJ1-6	CASSTGQSNSPLHF	TGTGCCAGCAGCACCGGACAGTCTAATTCACCCCTCCACTTT
many	-	TRBV6-5	TRBJ2-1	CASSYKGSWFF	TGTGCCAGCAGTTACAAGGGGTCATGGTTCTTC
few	-	TRBV4-3	TRBJ2-7	CASSQDWKGYEQYF	TGCGCCAGCAGCCAAGATTGGAAGGGCTACGAGCAGTACTTC
once	-	TRBV6-4	TRBJ2-3	CASSDGQVTSTDTQYF	TGTGCCAGCAGTGACGGGCAAGTCACTAGCACAGATACGCAGTATTTT
few	TRBD1	TRBV15	TRBJ2-7	CATSRGGTGRIGEQYF	TGTGCCACCAGCAGAGGCGGGACAGGGAGAATTGGCGAGCAGTACTTC
-	-	TRBV21-1	TRBJ1-5	CASSKGCRVNQPQHF	TGTGCCAGCAGCAAAGGATGCAGGGTAAATCAGCCCCAGCATTTT
few	TRBD2	TRBV6-1	TRBJ2-5	CASSPGGGEETQYF	TGTGCCAGCAGCCCCGGGGGGGGCGAAGAGACCCAGTACTTC
-	TRBD2	TRBV15	TRBJ2-5	CATSRPGLTQETQYF	TGTGCCACCAGCAGACCGGGACTAACACAGGAGACCCAGTACTTC
-	-	TRBV2	TRBJ1-3	CASRQGVHLGNTIYF	TGTGCCAGCAGACAGGGAGTCCATCTGGGAAACACCATATATTTT
many	-	TRBV10-2	TRBJ2-3	CASSESRMTSSTDTQYF	TGCGCCAGCAGTGAGTCGCGGATGACTTCCAGCACAGATACGCAGTATTTT
many	-	TRBV6-6	TRBJ2-7	CASNNGGDEQYF	TGTGCCAGCAACAACGGTGGGGACGAGCAGTACTTC
few	-	TRBV9	TRBJ1-2	CASSGKEGSFYGYTF	TGTGCCAGCAGCGGAAAGGAGGGCAGCTTCTATGGCTACACCTTC
few	-	TRBV7-9	TRBJ1-1	CAAEDRRRNTEAFF	TGTGCCGCGGAGGACCGGCGGAGGAACACTGAAGCTTTCTTT
few	TRBD1	TRBV4-2	TRBJ2-6	CASSAVRDRAKAGANVLTF	TGTGCCAGCAGCGCCGTTAGGGACAGGGCCAAGGCTGGGGCCAACGTCCTGACTTTC
-	TRBD1	TRBV10-2	TRBJ2-1	CASSDQSYRTGSNEQFF	TGCGCCAGCAGTGACCAGAGCTACAGGACAGGTAGTAATGAGCAGTTCTTC
many	TRBD1	TRBV15	TRBJ2-1	CATSSGTGDYNEQFF	TGTGCCACCAGCTCCGGGACAGGAGATTACAATGAGCAGTTCTTC
few	TRBD2	TRBV5-5	TRBJ2-1	CASTTGTSSYNEQFF	TGTGCCAGCACCACGGGGACTAGCTCCTACAATGAGCAGTTCTTC
-	TRBD2	TRBV12-3/TRBV12-4	TRBJ2-1	CASRHRLAGTYNEQFF	TGTGCCAGCAGACACCGACTAGCGGGAACCTACAATGAGCAGTTCTTC
few	-	TRBV4-3	TRBJ2-3	CASSQEMGPLKQYF	TGCGCCAGCAGCCAAGAAATGGGACCCCTTAAGCAGTATTTT
-	-	TRBV20-1	TRBJ1-2	CSAETGFRANYGYTF	TGCAGTGCGGAGACGGGGTTTAGGGCTAACTATGGCTACACCTTC
-	-	TRBV7-6	TRBJ2-4	CASSFKAGTLGAKNIQYF	TGTGCCAGCAGCTTCAAGGCGGGAACCCTCGGGGCCAAAAACATTCAGTACTTC
-	TRBD2	TRBV6-2/TRBV6-3	TRBJ2-5	CASSYLAGEETQYF	TGTGCCAGCAGTTACCTAGCGGGCGAAGAGACCCAGTACTTC
-	TRBD1	TRBV10-3	TRBJ1-1	CAISESDRENTEAFF	TGTGCCATCAGTGAGTCGGACAGGGAGAACACTGAAGCTTTCTTT
-	-	TRBV29-1	TRBJ2-2	CSVGGTLNTGELFF	TGCAGCGTAGGCGGGACTTTGAACACCGGGGAGCTGTTTTTT
-	-	TRBV21-1	TRBJ2-7	CASSKASQGARYEQYF	TGTGCCAGCAGCAAAGCGTCACAGGGTGCTCGCTACGAGCAGTACTTC
many	-	TRBV20-1	TRBJ2-1	CSASGGAHEQFF	TGCAGTGCTAGCGGGGGTGCCCATGAGCAGTTCTTC
-	-	TRBV18	TRBJ1-5	CASSQSNQPQHF	TGTGCCAGCTCACAATCCAATCAGCCCCAGCATTTT
many	-	TRBV3-1	TRBJ2-4	CASSQENRFNIQYF	TGTGCCAGCAGCCAAGAAAATAGATTCAACATTCAGTACTTC
-	-	TRBV7-9	TRBJ2-1	CASSPLFSSRSNEQFF	TGTGCCAGCAGCCCTCTCTTCAGTAGTCGCAGCAATGAGCAGTTCTTC
few	-	TRBV6-5	TRBJ1-1	CASSYSYREDTEAFF	TGTGCCAGCAGTTACTCTTACAGGGAGGACACTGAAGCTTTCTTT
-	-	TRBV19	TRBJ2-1	CASSVMWGSHNEQFF	TGTGCCAGTAGTGTAATGTGGGGTAGCCACAATGAGCAGTTCTTC
many	-	TRBV27	TRBJ1-1	CASSFSRANTEAFF	TGTGCCAGCAGTTTTTCCAGGGCAAACACTGAAGCTTTCTTT
-	-	TRBV20-1	TRBJ2-7	CSARHGGYEQYF	TGCAGTGCTAGGCATGGCGGCTACGAGCAGTACTTC
few	TRBD2	TRBV20-1	TRBJ2-7	CSASIASGGHYYEQYF	TGCAGTGCTAGCATTGCTAGCGGGGGGCACTACTACGAGCAGTACTTC
-	-	TRBV20-1	TRBJ2-2	CSAPRGSTGGELFF	TGCAGTGCCCCCCGTGGGTCGACAGGCGGGGAGCTGTTTTTT
many	TRBD1	TRBV6-5	TRBJ2-7	CASSYSGQGTSYEQYF	TGTGCCAGCAGTTACTCAGGACAGGGGACCTCCTACGAGCAGTACTTC
-	TRBD2	TRBV10-3	TRBJ2-7	CAISASRGGDSYEQYF	TGTGCCATCAGTGCGTCCCGGGGGGGGGATTCCTACGAGCAGTACTTC
few	TRBD2	TRBV6-5	TRBJ2-7	CASSLASGAFEQYF	TGTGCCAGCAGTTTGGCTAGCGGGGCATTCGAGCAGTACTTC
many	-	TRBV20-1	TRBJ1-2	CSATQSSFYGYTF	TGCAGTGCTACACAGAGCAGCTTCTATGGCTACACCTTC
few	-	TRBV4-1	TRBJ2-7	CASSQSGRSYEQYF	TGCGCCAGCAGCCAATCCGGGAGATCCTACGAGCAGTACTTC
-	-	TRBV27	TRBJ2-1	CASSSSGSFSYNEQFF	TGTGCCAGCAGTTCCTCCGGGTCCTTCTCCTACAATGAGCAGTTCTTC
-	TRBD1	TRBV27	TRBJ1-2	CASSPQGSGYTF	TGTGCCAGCAGTCCACAGGGGAGCGGCTACACCTTC
-	TRBD1	TRBV12-3/TRBV12-4	TRBJ1-6	CASTRQGRGDSPLHF	TGTGCCAGCACCCGACAGGGAAGAGGGGATTCACCCCTCCACTTT
few	TRBD1	TRBV6-1	TRBJ2-7	CASSKTGAVYEQYF	TGTGCCAGCAGCAAGACAGGGGCGGTGTACGAGCAGTACTTC
-	TRBD2	TRBV20-1	TRBJ2-1	CSAFRLAGASDEQFF	TGCAGTGCTTTCCGACTAGCGGGGGCCTCAGATGAGCAGTTCTTC
-	-	TRBV25-1	TRBJ2-5	CASSEKMGGPETQYF	TGTGCCAGCAGTGAAAAAATGGGGGGGCCGGAGACCCAGTACTTC
few	TRBD1	TRBV18	TRBJ2-7	CASSTQGGPYEQYF	TGTGCCAGCTCAACACAGGGGGGCCCCTACGAGCAGTACTTC
-	TRBD1	TRBV5-1	TRBJ2-2	CASSLPQTGYSIGELFF	TGCGCCAGCAGCTTACCCCAGACAGGGTATAGTATCGGGGAGCTGTTTTTT